These 20 T cell receptor beta chains were sequenced from one sample in a study of T-cell memory formation after mild COVID-19. One entry per CDR3 protein results from TCRdb running MiXCR on the 5' RACE reads. The data hold about 110,000 distinct CDR3 sequences, with under 15% observed a single time. The specimen sequenced was PBMCs or a T cell subset sorted from them (not recorded which). The receptors originated from an adult woman who had mild COVID-19 (a few samples of this study predate the infection). Cell type and time point are not known.

This clonotype has more than one count but fewer than ten. The rearrangement uses TRBV27 and TRBJ2-7; 8 nucleotides match TRBD1. The CDR3 sequence is 16 residues long. V was pared by 2 bases and J by 3 bases, with 9 bases of the junction left unmatched. Germline V gene sequence: CDR1 MNHEY, CDR2 SMNVEV (reference sequence). CDR3 DNA: TGTGCCAGCAGTTTAGATCCAGGGGGCAGTATCTACGAGCAGTACTTC. It yields the protein CASSLDPGGSIYEQYF.

This clonotype was seen more than once but under ten times. This rearrangement joins TRBV15 to TRBJ2-7, with no clear D. Trimming removed 0 bases from V and 9 bases from J, with 15 bases in between. The CDR3 is made up of 14 amino acids. The germline V gene has CDR1 LNHNV and CDR2 YYDKDF (reference sequence). CDR3 bases: TGTGCCACCAGCAGAGAAGTCGACCCTAACCGGCAGTACTTC. As protein: CATSREVDPNRQYF.

The sample holds a few counts of this clonotype. The chain joins TRBV4-2 to TRBJ2-3; possibly TRBD1 for D (6 bases). The length of the CDR3 is 18 residues. Trimming shortened V by 4 bases and J by 2 bases, and 22 bases separated the two germline ends. Germline values: CDR1 LGHNA, CDR2 YNFKEQ. This CDR3 reads CASSLPGEGDTHTDTQYF. CDR3 bases: TGTGCCAGCAGCCTGCCAGGGGAAGGGGACACACACACAGATACGCAGTATTTT.

This clonotype has more than one count but fewer than ten. The chain carries TRBV20-1 and TRBJ2-7, with D possibly TRBD2 on 6 matching bases. Germline-derived CDR1 and CDR2 are DFQATT and SNEGSKA (reference sequence). The CDR3 runs to 14 residues. The V gene lost 6 bases and the J gene lost 3 bases, with 18 bases spanning the gap. CDR3 in DNA: TGCAGTGCAAGGGACGCGGGGCTTGACTACGAGCAGTACTTC. The encoded protein is CSARDAGLDYEQYF.

Note on this clonotype: A much larger clone sits a single nucleotide away, making a read error possible. The rearrangement joins TRBV29-1 to TRBJ2-3, with TRBD1 as a possible D gene (6 bases). The CDR3 is 13 amino acids. In germline, CDR1 is SQVTM, CDR2 ANQGSEA. CDR3: CSVSGANTDTQNF. Written as DNA, the CDR3 is TGCAGCGTTTCAGGGGCCAACACAGATACGCAGAATTTT.

There are a few counts of this clonotype. The gene calls are TRBV27 and TRBJ2-1; TRBD2 aligns across 12 bases. This CDR3 has 16 residues. Germline V gene data show CDR1 as MNHEY and CDR2 as SMNVEV (reference sequence). With 4 bases clipped from V and 6 bases from J, the junction kept 7 bases outside the gene matches. The CDR3 coding sequence is TGTGCCAGCAGTTGGCCACCGGGACTAGCGGGCAATGAGCAGTTCTTC. This sequence encodes CASSWPPGLAGNEQFF.

The gene calls are TRBV2 and TRBJ2-7, with 7 bases fitting TRBD1. In germline, CDR1 is SNHLY, CDR2 FYNNEI. CDR3 length equals 15 residues. After removal of 6 bases from V and 2 bases from J, the junction contained 10 bases not matched to a gene. DNA of the CDR3: TGTGCCAGCAGGAGTACAGGGGCCAGACCCTACGAGCAGTACTTC. It codes for CASRSTGARPYEQYF.

The chain couples TRBV7-9 to TRBJ1-2, with D tentatively TRBD1 (5 bases). With 7 bases removed from V and 6 bases from J, the gap between germline ends came to 27 bases. The CDR3 totals 17 residues. Germline CDR1 SEHNR, CDR2 FQNEAQ (reference sequence). The CDR3 region has the DNA TGTGCCAGCACCTCACCCCGGTCGGGGACGTCAAAAGATGGCTACACCTTC. The encoded protein is CASTSPRSGTSKDGYTF. The variable domain in full, completed from reference TRBV7-9 and TRBJ1-2, reads DTGVSQNPRHKITKRGQNVTFRCDPISEHNRLYWYRQTLGQGPEFLTYFQNEAQLEKSRLLSDRFSAERPKGSFSTLEIQRTEQGDSAMYLCASTSPRSGTSKDGYTFGSGTRLTVV.

This clonotype showed up many times. The chain employs TRBV9 and TRBJ2-7; 7 bases match TRBD2. The CDR3 is 14 residues long. The germline V gene has CDR1 SGDLS and CDR2 YYNGEE. The trim removed 0 bases at V and 3 bases at J, leaving 3 bases unmatched. The CDR3 DNA reads TGTGCCAGCAGCGTAGATGGGGGGGGCTACGAGCAGTACTTC. This sequence encodes CASSVDGGGYEQYF.

V is TRBV5-1 and J is TRBJ2-5; D ambiguous. The CDR3 runs 13 residues. Germline V lookup: CDR1 SGHRS, CDR2 YFSETQ. Trimming took off 0 bases at V and 1 base at J, with 4 bases between the two ends. CDR3 DNA sequence: TGCGCCAGCAGCTTGGTGCCCCAAGAGACCCAGTACTTC. It yields the protein CASSLVPQETQYF.

The J gene is TRBJ2-3, the V gene TRBV5-1; TRBD2 matches at 8 bases. The CDR3 is made up of 16 amino acids. V dropped 4 bases and J dropped 0; count of bases not matched to a gene: 7. Germline CDR1 and CDR2: SGHRS and YFSETQ. The CDR3 protein is CASSLLRGGSTDTQYF. The CDR3 coding sequence is TGCGCCAGCAGCCTCCTACGGGGGGGTAGCACAGATACGCAGTATTTT.

Many counts were recorded for this clonotype. The chain employs TRBV11-2 and TRBJ2-1; D might be TRBD2 (5 bases). Trimming stripped 7 bases from V and 7 bases from J, with 11 bases between. The length of the CDR3 is 12 residues. Germline assignment: CDR1 SGHAT and CDR2 FQNNGV. CDR3 in amino acids: CASTLGSNEQFF. In DNA, the CDR3 is TGTGCCAGCACTTTAGGGAGTAATGAGCAGTTCTTC.

This clonotype was seen a few times. The chain recombines TRBV4-2 with TRBJ2-5; D might be TRBD1 or TRBD2, each matching 6 bases. Trimming took 1 base from V and 1 from J, leaving 13 bases between them. Germline V CDR1 and CDR2: LGHNA, YNFKEQ. The CDR3 sequence is 16 residues long. The CDR3 loop reads CASSQAGPGAQETQYF. The CDR3 nucleotides are TGTGCCAGCAGCCAAGCCGGGCCGGGGGCCCAAGAGACCCAGTACTTC.

This clonotype was recorded a few times. The J gene is TRBJ2-7, the V gene TRBV27; TRBD1 might be the D (5 bases). CDR1 and CDR2 from the germline V gene are MNHEY and SMNVEV (reference sequence). The CDR3 contains 13 residues. The ends were cut back, 3 bases at V and 5 bases at J, with 11 bases in the middle. CDR3 sequence: CASSLKGYNEQYF. The CDR3 nucleotides read TGTGCCAGCAGTTTGAAGGGGTATAACGAGCAGTACTTC.

This clonotype was seen more than once but under ten times. The chain is built from TRBV4-3 and TRBJ2-1; unclear D gene. Germline V gene sequence: CDR1 LGHNA, CDR2 YSLEER. The CDR3 loop spans 14 amino acids. Trimming removed 0 bases from V and 6 bases from J, with 9 bases in between. The CDR3 here is CASSQDRPGNEQFF. CDR3 in DNA: TGCGCCAGCAGCCAAGATCGGCCAGGCAATGAGCAGTTCTTC.

This clonotype was observed a few times. J is TRBJ1-1 and V is TRBV19; 10 nucleotides agree with TRBD1. J was trimmed by 10 bases and V by 3 bases; bases with no gene match: 11. CDR1 and CDR2 (germline): LNHDA, SQIVND (reference sequence). The CDR3 extends over 15 amino acids. The CDR3 nucleotides read TGTGCCAGTAGTATTGATTCGACAGGGGGCCGCGGAGCTTTCTTT. It is translated as CASSIDSTGGRGAFF. Full variable domain (outside the CDR3, taken from reference TRBV19 and TRBJ1-1): DGGITQSPKYLFRKEGQNVTLSCEQNLNHDAMYWYRQDPGQGLRLIYYSQIVNDFQKGDIAEGYSVSREKKESFPLTVTSAQKNPTAFYLCASSIDSTGGRGAFFGQGTRLTVV.

This clonotype occurred a few times. This chain links TRBV20-1 with TRBJ2-3; TRBD2 matches at 10 bases. The V gene end was trimmed by 6 bases and the J gene end by 4 bases; junction bases not matched to a gene: 16. This CDR3 has 17 residues. The V gene's germline CDR1 is DFQATT and CDR2 SNEGSKA (reference sequence). CDR3 DNA sequence: TGCAGTGCCCCCAGTTTCAGCGGGAGGGCCCCCGCAGATACGCAGTATTTT. Protein: CSAPSFSGRAPADTQYF.

Many counts were recorded for this clonotype. The J gene is TRBJ1-1, the V gene TRBV19; no definite D call. Germline V gene data show CDR1 as LNHDA and CDR2 as SQIVND (reference sequence). The V end lost 5 bases, the J end lost 6 bases, and 16 bases lay between the germline ends. CDR3 length: 14 amino acids. CDR3 bases: TGTGCCAGTAGTGTGGCCTCGGGTGTTCCTGAAGCTTTCTTT. Amino acid sequence: CASSVASGVPEAFF. The full variable domain, with the rest looked up from reference TRBV19 and TRBJ1-1, is DGGITQSPKYLFRKEGQNVTLSCEQNLNHDAMYWYRQDPGQGLRLIYYSQIVNDFQKGDIAEGYSVSREKKESFPLTVTSAQKNPTAFYLCASSVASGVPEAFFGQGTRLTVV.

The CDR3 region has the DNA TGTGCCATCAGTGATGGGGGACAGGCCAGGTCCTACGAGCAGTACTTC. Protein product: CAISDGGQARSYEQYF. The V call is TRBV10-3, the J call TRBJ2-7; 8 nucleotides line up with TRBD1. The germline CDR1 and CDR2 sequences are ENHRY and SYGVKD. Trimming at V came to 3 bases and at J to 1 base, leaving 8 bases not matched to a gene. The CDR3 has 16 residues.

This clonotype was observed a handful of times. The chain carries TRBV5-6 and TRBJ1-1; 8 bases match TRBD1. V was pared by 3 bases and J by 6 bases, with 13 bases of the junction left unmatched. Germline assignment: CDR1 SGHDT and CDR2 YYEEEE. This CDR3 region has 16 residues. The CDR3 spells CASSSPFGQGGPEAFF. As DNA, the CDR3 is TGTGCCAGCAGCTCCCCTTTCGGACAGGGAGGTCCTGAAGCTTTCTTT.